This T cell receptor (beta chain) originates from a study of T cell responses to AZD1222 COVID-19 vaccine. There are 15 residues in the CDR3. V shed 2 bases, J shed 4 bases, and the junction held 5 bases outside the gene matches. Looked up from germline, CDR1 is SGHDT and CDR2 is YYEEEE. General study findings and limits: Most donors were white British and more were female, and clonal diversity was possibly underestimated. Sampling that yielded the repertoires occurred only after the peak T cell response.

This clone appeared a single time. Its antigen remains unidentified. Measured with immunoSEQ multiplex PCR; TCRdb has only the in-frame clones, and not every one. Of approximately 150,000 clones listed, around nine tenths were seen once; the top ten hold roughly 1.5%. The chain couples TRBV5-6 to TRBJ2-3; 9 positions match TRBD2. Sequences were derived from peripheral blood, sampled 28 days after the second AZD1222 dose. The clonotype originates from an adult who received the AZD1222 COVID-19 vaccine. The CDR3 sequence is CASSFGGRGADTQYF. In DNA form, the CDR3 reads TGTGCCAGCAGCTTCGGCGGGAGGGGCGCAGATACGCAGTATTTT.